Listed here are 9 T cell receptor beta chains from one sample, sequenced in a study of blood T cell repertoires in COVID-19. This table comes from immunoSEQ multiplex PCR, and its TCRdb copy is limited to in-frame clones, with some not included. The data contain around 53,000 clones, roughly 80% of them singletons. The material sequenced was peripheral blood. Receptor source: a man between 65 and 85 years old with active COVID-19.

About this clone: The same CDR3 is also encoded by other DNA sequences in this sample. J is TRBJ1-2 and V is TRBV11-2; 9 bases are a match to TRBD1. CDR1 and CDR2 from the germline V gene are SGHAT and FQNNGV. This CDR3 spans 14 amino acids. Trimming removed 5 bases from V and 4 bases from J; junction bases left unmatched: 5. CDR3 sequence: CASSLTGGGYGYTF. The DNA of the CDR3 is TGTGCCAGCAGCCTCACAGGGGGCGGCTATGGCTACACCTTC.

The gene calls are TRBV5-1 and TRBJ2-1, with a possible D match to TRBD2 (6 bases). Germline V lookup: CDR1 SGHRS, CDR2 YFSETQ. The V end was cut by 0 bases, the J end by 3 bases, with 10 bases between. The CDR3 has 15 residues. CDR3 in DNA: TGCGCCAGCAGCTTGGAGGGAGGAGGCTACAATGAGCAGTTCTTC. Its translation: CASSLEGGGYNEQFF.

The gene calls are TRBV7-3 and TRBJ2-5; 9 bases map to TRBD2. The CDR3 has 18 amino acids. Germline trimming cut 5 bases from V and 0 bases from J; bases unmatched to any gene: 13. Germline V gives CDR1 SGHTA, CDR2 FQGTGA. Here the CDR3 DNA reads TGTGCCAGCAGCCCCGGGACTAGCTCCCCGGATAACCAAGAGACCCAGTACTTC. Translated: CASSPGTSSPDNQETQYF.

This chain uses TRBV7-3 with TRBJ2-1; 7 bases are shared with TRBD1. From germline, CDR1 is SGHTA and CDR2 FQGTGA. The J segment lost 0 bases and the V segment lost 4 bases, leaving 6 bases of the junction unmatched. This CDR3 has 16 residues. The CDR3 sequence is CASSSTTGSSYNEQFF. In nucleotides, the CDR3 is TGTGCCAGCAGCTCGACGACAGGGAGCTCCTACAATGAGCAGTTCTTC.

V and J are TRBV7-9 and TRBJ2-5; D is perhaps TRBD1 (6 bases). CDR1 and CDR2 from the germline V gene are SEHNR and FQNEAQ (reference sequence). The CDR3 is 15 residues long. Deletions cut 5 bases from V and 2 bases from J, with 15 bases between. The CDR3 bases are TGTGCCAGCAGCGCCAGGGGTACCCTACAAGAGACCCAGTACTTC. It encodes CASSARGTLQETQYF. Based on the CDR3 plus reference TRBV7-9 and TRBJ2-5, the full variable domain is DTGVSQNPRHKITKRGQNVTFRCDPISEHNRLYWYRQTLGQGPEFLTYFQNEAQLEKSRLLSDRFSAERPKGSFSTLEIQRTEQGDSAMYLCASSARGTLQETQYFGPGTRLLVL.

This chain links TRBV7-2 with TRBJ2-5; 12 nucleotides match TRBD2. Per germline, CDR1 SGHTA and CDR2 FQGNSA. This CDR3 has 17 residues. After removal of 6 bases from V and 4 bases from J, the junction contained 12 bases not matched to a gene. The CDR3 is CASRLRLAGDGRETQYF. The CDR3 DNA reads TGTGCCAGCAGACTGCGACTAGCGGGAGATGGAAGAGAGACCCAGTACTTC.

The CDR3 DNA follows: TGTGCCAGCAGCTTTGGGGCGGGAGTAGGCTACGAGCAGTACTTC. Translation: CASSFGAGVGYEQYF. The V gene is TRBV7-3, the J gene TRBJ2-7; 7 positions match TRBD2. CDR1 and CDR2 from the germline V gene are SGHTA and FQGTGA. V gave up 3 bases and J gave up 3 bases; unmatched junction bases: 8. The CDR3 length is 15 residues. Combining the CDR3 with reference TRBV7-3 and TRBJ2-7 gives the whole variable domain GAGVSQTPSNKVTEKGKYVELRCDPISGHTALYWYRQSLGQGPEFLIYFQGTGAADDSGLPNDRFFAVRPEGSVSTLKIQRTERGDSAVYLCASSFGAGVGYEQYFGPGTRLTVT.

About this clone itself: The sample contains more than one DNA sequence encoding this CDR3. The CDR3, as DNA: TGTGCCTGGAGTGTCCAGTATGGCTACACCTTC. Translated: CAWSVQYGYTF. The chain employs TRBV30 and TRBJ1-2; D remains unclear. Germline assignment: CDR1 GTSNPN and CDR2 SVGIG (reference sequence). V was trimmed by 0 bases and J by 5 bases, leaving 4 bases between them. CDR3 length: 11 amino acids.

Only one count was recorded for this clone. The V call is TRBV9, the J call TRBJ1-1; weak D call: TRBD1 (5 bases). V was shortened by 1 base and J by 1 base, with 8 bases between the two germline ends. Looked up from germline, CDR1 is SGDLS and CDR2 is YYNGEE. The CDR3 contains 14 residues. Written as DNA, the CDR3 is TGTGCCAGCAGCGTATACACAGGGAACACTGAAGCTTTCTTT. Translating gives CASSVYTGNTEAFF.